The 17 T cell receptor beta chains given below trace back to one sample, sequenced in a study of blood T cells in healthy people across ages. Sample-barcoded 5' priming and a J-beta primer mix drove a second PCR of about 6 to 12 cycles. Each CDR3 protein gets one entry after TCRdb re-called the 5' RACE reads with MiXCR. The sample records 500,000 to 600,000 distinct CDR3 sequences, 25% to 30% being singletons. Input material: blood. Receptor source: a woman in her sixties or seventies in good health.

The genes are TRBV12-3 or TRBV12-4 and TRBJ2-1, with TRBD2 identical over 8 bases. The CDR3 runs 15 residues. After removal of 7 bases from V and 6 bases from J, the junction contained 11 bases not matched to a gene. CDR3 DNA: TGTGCCAGCACGAGGGGACTAGAGGTTATCAATGAGCAGTTCTTC. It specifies CASTRGLEVINEQFF.

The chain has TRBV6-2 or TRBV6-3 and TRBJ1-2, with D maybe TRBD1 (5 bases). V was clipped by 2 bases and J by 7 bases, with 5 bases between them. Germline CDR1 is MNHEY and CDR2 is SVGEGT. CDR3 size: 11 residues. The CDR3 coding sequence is TGTGCCAGCAGTTACGGGGGTGGCTACACCTTC. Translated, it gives CASSYGGGYTF.

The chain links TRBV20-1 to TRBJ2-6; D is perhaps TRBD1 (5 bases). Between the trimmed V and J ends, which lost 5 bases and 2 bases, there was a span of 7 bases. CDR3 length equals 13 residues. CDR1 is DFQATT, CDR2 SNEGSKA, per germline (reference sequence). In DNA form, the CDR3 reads TGCAGTGCTCCGACAGCTGGGGCCAACGTCCTGACTTTC. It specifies CSAPTAGANVLTF.

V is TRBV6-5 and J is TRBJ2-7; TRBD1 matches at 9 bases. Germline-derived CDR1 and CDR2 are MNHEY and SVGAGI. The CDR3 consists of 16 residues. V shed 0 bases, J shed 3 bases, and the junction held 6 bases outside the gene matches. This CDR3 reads CASSYSSGQGLYEQYF. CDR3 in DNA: TGTGCCAGCAGTTACTCGTCGGGACAGGGACTCTACGAGCAGTACTTC.

The CDR3 DNA follows: TGTGCTAGTGGTCCCGGGACACTGAACTACAATGAGCAGTTCTTC. This gives the protein CASGPGTLNYNEQFF. The chain uses TRBV12-5 and TRBJ2-1, with D tentatively TRBD1 (6 bases). Trimming cost V 5 bases and J 3 bases, with 14 bases left between them. The CDR3 is 15 residues long. Germline CDR1 and CDR2: LGHNT and FRNRAP.

The CDR3, as DNA: TGTGCCAGCAGCTCGACAGCCTACGAGCAGTACTTC. The encoded protein is CASSSTAYEQYF. The chain links TRBV7-2 to TRBJ2-5, with a possible D match to TRBD1 (5 bases). The end of the DNA aligns better with TRBJ2-7, so the J call may be wrong. There are 12 residues in the CDR3. Germline CDR1 is SGHTA and CDR2 is FQGNSA.

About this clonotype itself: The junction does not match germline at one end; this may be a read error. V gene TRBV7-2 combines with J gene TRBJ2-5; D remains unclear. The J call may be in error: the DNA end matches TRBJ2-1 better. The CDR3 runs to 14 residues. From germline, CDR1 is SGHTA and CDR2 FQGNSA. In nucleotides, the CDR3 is TGTGCTAGCAGCTTAATTCACGCAATCAATGAGCAGTTCTTC. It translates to CASSLIHAINEQFF.

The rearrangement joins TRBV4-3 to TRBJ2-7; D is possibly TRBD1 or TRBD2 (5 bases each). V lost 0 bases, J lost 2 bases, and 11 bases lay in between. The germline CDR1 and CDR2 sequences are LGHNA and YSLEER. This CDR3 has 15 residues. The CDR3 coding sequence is TGCGCCAGCAGCCAAGATTGGGGGAGAGCCTACGAGCAGTACTTC. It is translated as CASSQDWGRAYEQYF.

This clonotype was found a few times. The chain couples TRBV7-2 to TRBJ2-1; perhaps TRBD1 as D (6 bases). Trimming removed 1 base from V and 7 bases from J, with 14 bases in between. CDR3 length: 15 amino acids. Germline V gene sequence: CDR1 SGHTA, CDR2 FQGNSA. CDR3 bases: TGTGCCAGCAGCTTAGTTTTACAGGGTGGGAATGAGCAGTTCTTC. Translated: CASSLVLQGGNEQFF.

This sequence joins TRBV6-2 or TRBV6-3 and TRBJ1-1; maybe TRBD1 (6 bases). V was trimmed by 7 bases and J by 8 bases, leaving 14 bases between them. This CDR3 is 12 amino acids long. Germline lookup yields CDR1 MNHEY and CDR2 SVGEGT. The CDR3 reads CASIRRTEEAFF. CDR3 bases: TGTGCCAGCATCAGGCGGACAGAGGAAGCTTTCTTT.

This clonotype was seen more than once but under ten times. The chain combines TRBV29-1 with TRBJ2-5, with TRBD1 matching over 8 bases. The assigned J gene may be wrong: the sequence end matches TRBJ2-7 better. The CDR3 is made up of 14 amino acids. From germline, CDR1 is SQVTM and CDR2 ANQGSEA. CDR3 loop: CSVADRGSSYEQYF. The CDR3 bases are TGCAGCGTCGCAGACAGGGGTAGCTCCTACGAGCAGTACTTC.

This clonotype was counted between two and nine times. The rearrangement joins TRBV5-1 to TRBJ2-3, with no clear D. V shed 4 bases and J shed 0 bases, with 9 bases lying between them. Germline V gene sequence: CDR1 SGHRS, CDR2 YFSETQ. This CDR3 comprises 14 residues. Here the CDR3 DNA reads TGCGCCAGCAGCAGACAAGAAAGCACAGATACGCAGTATTTT. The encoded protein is CASSRQESTDTQYF.

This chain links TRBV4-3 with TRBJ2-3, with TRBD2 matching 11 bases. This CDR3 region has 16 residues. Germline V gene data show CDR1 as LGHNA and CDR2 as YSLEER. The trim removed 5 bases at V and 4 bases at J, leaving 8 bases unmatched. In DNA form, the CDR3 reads TGCGCCAGCAGCATACAAGGGACTAGCGGTTCAGATACGCAGTATTTT. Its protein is CASSIQGTSGSDTQYF.

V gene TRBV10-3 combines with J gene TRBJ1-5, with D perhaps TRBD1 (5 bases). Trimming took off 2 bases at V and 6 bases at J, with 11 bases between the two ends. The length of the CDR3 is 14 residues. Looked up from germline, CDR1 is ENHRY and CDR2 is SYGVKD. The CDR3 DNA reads TGTGCCATCAGTGAGGGGGACCTGTTTCAGCCCCAGCATTTT. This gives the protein CAISEGDLFQPQHF.

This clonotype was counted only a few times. CDR3 sequence: CSAYSLAGGPETQYF. CDR3 sequence (DNA): TGCAGTGCTTATAGCTTAGCGGGGGGGCCAGAGACCCAGTACTTC. The chain uses TRBV20-1 and TRBJ2-1; 11 bases are shared with TRBD2. The end of the DNA fits TRBJ2-5 better, so the J call may be wrong. The V gene's germline CDR1 is DFQATT and CDR2 SNEGSKA (reference sequence). The CDR3 runs 15 residues.

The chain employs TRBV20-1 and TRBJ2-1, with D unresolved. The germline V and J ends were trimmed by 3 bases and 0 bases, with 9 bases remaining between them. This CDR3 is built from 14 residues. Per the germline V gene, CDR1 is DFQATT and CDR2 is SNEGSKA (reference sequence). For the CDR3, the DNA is TGCAGTGCTAGGGTGCCTAGCTCCTACAATGAGCAGTTCTTC. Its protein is CSARVPSSYNEQFF.

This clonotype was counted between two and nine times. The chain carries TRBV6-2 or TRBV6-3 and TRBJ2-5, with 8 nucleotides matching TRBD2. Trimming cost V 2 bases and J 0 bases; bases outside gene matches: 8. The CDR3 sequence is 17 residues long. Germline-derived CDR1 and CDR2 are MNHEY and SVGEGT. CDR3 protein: CASSYRSGGPYQETQYF. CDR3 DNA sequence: TGTGCCAGCAGTTACCGGAGCGGGGGCCCGTACCAAGAGACCCAGTACTTC.